This TCR beta chain originates from a study of T cell responses to AZD1222 COVID-19 vaccine. Study information: Second-dose intervals near 4 or 12 weeks were combined. Findings and caveats of the study: Only 5 or 6 people who got AZD1222 tested seropositive at baseline. Mostly white British, mostly female donors; authors suggested clonal diversity may be underestimated.

This CDR3 contains 16 residues. CDR1 MNHNS and CDR2 SASEGT come from the germline V gene. Trimming removed 4 bases from V and 0 bases from J, with 10 bases in between. Only in-frame clones appear in the TCRdb table, and some are missing; sequencing was by immunoSEQ multiplex PCR. The data hold 200,000 to 300,000 clones, with approximately 95% observed a single time. As regards this clone: Its antigen is still unknown.

V is TRBV6-1 and J is TRBJ1-6; D is unclear. The clonotype comes from an adult in good health. Sequencing was performed on peripheral blood, taken on day 0 of AZD1222 vaccination. CDR3 protein: CASSGDYISYNSPLHF. The CDR3 DNA is TGTGCCAGCAGTGGGGATTACATCTCCTATAATTCACCCCTCCACTTT.